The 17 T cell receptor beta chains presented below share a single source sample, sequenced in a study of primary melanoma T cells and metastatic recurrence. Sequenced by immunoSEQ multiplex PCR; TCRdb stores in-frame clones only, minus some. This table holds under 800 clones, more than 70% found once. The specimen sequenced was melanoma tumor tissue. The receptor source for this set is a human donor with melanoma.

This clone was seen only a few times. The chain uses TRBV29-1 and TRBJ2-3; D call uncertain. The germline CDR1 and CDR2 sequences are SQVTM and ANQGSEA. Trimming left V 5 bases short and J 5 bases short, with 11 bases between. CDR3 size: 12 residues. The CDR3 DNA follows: TGCAGCGTTCGGACCTCCTTAGATACGCAGTATTTT. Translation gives CSVRTSLDTQYF.

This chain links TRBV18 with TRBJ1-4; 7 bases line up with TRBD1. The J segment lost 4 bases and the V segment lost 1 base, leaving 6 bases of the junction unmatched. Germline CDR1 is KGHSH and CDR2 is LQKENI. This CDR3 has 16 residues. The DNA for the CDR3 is TGTGCCAGCTCACCACTGCCTGGGACAGTTAATGAAAAACTGTTTTTT. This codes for CASSPLPGTVNEKLFF.

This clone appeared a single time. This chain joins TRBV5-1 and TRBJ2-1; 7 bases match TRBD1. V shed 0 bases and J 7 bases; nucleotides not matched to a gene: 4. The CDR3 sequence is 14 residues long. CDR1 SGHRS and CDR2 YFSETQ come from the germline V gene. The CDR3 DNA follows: TGCGCCAGCAGCTTGGTAACAGGGGTAAATGAGCAGTTCTTC. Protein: CASSLVTGVNEQFF.

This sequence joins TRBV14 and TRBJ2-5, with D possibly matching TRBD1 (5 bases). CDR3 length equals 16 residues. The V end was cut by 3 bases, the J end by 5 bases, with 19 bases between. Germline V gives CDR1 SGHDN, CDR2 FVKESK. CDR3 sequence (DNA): TGTGCCAGCAGCCAGGGGCTGGCCAGGTTTGGGGAGACCCAGTACTTC. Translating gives CASSQGLARFGETQYF.

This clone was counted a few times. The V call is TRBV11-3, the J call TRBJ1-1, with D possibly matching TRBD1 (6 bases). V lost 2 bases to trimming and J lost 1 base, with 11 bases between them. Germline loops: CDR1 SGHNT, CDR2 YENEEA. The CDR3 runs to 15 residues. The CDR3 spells CASSLYQGPNTEAFF. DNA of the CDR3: TGTGCCAGCAGCTTATACCAGGGGCCGAACACTGAAGCTTTCTTT. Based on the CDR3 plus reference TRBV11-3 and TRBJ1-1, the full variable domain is EAGVVQSPRYKIIEKKQPVAFWCNPISGHNTLYWYLQNLGQGPELLIRYENEEAVDDSQLPKDRFSAERLKGVDSTLKIQPAELGDSAVYLCASSLYQGPNTEAFFGQGTRLTVV.

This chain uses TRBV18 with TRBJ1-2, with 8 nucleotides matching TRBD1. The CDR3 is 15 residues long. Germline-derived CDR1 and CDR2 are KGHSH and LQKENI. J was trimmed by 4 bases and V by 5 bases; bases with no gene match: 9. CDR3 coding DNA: TGTGCCAGCTCAAAGACAGGGGACTTAATCTATGGCTACACCTTC. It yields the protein CASSKTGDLIYGYTF.

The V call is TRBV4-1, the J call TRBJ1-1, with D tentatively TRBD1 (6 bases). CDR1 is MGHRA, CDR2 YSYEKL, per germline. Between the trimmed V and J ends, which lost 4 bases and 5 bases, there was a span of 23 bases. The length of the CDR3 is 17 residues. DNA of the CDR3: TGCGCCAGCAGCCCCCCAACATTGAGACAGGCCAATACTGAAGCTTTCTTT. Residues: CASSPPTLRQANTEAFF.

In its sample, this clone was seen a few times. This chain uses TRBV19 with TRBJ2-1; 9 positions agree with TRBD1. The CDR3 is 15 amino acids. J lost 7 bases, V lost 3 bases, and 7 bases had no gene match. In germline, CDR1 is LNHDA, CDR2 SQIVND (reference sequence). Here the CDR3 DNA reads TGTGCCAGTAGTATGAGGGACAGGGAGAGGAATGAGCAGTTCTTC. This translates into CASSMRDRERNEQFF. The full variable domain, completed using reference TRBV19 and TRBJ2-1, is DGGITQSPKYLFRKEGQNVTLSCEQNLNHDAMYWYRQDPGQGLRLIYYSQIVNDFQKGDIAEGYSVSREKKESFPLTVTSAQKNPTAFYLCASSMRDRERNEQFFGPGTRLTVL.

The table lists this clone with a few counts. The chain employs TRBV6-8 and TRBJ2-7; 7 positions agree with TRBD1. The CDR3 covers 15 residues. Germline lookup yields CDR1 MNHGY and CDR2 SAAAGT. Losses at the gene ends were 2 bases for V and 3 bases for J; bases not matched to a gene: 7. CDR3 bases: TGTGCCAGCAGTTACGTCGTGTCAGGGGGCTACGAGCAGTACTTC. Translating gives CASSYVVSGGYEQYF.

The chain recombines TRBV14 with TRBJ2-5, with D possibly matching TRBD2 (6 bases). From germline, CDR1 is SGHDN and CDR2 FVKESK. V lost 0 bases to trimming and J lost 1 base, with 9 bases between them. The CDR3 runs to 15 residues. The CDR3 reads CASSQDYGGQETQYF. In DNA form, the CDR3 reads TGTGCCAGCAGCCAAGATTACGGGGGCCAAGAGACCCAGTACTTC.

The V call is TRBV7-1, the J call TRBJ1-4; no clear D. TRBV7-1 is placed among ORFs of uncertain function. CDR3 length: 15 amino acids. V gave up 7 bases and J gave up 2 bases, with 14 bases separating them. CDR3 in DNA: TGTGCCAGCATCTTGCTTAGTTGGACTAATGAAAAACTGTTTTTT. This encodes CASILLSWTNEKLFF.

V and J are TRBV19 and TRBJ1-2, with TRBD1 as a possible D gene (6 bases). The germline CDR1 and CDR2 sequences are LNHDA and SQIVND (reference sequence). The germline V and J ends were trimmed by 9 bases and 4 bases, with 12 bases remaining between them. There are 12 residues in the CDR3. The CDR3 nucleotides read TGTGCCAGCCTCGGGGGCGGCTATGGCTACACCTTC. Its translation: CASLGGGYGYTF.

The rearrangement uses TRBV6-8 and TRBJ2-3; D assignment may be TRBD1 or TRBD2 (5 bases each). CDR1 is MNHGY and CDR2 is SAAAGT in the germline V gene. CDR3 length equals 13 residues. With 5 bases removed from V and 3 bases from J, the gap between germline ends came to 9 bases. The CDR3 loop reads CASSPRETDTQYF. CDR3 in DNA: TGTGCCAGCAGTCCCAGGGAGACAGATACGCAGTATTTT.

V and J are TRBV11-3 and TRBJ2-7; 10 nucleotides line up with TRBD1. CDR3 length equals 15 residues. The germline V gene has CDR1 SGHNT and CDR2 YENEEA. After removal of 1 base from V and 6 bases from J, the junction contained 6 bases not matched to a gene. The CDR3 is CASSLGRQGAGEQYF. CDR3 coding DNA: TGTGCCAGCAGCTTAGGTCGACAGGGGGCGGGCGAGCAGTACTTC.

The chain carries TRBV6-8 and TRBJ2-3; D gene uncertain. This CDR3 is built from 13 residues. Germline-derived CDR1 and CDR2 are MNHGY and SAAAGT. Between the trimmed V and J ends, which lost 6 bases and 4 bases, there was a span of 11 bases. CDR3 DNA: TGTGCCAGCAGAAGACCTGGCGCAGATACGCAGTATTTT. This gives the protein CASRRPGADTQYF.

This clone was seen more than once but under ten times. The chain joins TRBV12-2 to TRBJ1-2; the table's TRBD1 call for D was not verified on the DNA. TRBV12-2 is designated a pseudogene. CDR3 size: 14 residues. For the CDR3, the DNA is TGTGCAAGTCGCCTGGCCGGGACAGAGTATGGCTACACCTTC. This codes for CASRLAGTEYGYTF.

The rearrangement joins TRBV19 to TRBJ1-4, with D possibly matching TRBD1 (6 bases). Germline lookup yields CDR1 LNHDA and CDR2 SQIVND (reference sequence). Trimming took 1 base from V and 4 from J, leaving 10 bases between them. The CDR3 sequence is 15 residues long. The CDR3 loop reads CASSIAGQINEKLFF. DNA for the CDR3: TGTGCCAGTAGTATAGCCGGACAGATTAATGAAAAACTGTTTTTT.